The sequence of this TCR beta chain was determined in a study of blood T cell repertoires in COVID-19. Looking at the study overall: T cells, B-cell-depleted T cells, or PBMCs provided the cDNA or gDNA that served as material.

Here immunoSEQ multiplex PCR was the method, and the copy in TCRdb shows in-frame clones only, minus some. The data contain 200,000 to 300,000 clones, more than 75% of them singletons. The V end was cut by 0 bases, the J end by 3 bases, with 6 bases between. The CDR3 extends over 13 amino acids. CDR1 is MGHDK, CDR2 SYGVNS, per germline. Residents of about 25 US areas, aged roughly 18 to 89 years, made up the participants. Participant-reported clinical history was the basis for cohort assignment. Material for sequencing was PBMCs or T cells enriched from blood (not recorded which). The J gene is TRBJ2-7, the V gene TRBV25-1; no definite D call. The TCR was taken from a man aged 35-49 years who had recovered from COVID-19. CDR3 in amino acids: CASSEYSHYEQYF. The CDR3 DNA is TGTGCCAGCAGTGAATATAGCCACTACGAGCAGTACTTC.